This T cell receptor (beta chain) appears in the sequencing data of a study of cytomegalovirus exposure and HLA in healthy donors. For the study at large: HLA-typed donors were the source of around 77 million unique TCRs held in an early data release.

CDR3 length: 14 residues. Germline CDR1 reads MGHRA; CDR2 reads YSYEKL. V lost 4 bases and J lost 0, with 8 bases in between. Findings and caveats of the study: Upon later analysis, TCR association rates were observed to vary by HLA locus, being highest for DRB1 and lowest for HLA-C. Listed as cytomegalovirus-associated were 164 TCR beta chains. Immune exposure information available was restricted to CMV serostatus.

Only a few counts were recorded for this clone. Its antigen is as yet unknown. The PCR used 60 Vbeta and 13 Jbeta primers. Sequencing was performed with immunoSEQ multiplex PCR; in TCRdb, only in-frame clones are kept and a portion is missing. The sample yields 100,000 or so clones, 13% to 15% seen once. This receptor was identified in a female donor in good health and CMV-seronegative. Material: PBMCs. The genes are TRBV4-1 and TRBJ2-3; D unclear. The CDR3 is CASSPSSSTDTQYF. In DNA, the CDR3 is TGCGCCAGCAGCCCGAGCTCTAGCACAGATACGCAGTATTTT.